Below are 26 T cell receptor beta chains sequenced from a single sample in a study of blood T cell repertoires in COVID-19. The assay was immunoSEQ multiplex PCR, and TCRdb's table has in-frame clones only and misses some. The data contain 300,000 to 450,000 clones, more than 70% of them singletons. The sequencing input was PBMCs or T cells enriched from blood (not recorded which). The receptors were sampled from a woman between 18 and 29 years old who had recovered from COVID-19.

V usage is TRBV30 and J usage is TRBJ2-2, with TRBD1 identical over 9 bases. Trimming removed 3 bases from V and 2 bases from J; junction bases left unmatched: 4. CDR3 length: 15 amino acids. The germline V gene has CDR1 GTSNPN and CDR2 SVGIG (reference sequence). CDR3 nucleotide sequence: TGTGCCTGGAGCGGGGACAGGGCCAACACCGGGGAGCTGTTTTTT. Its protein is CAWSGDRANTGELFF.

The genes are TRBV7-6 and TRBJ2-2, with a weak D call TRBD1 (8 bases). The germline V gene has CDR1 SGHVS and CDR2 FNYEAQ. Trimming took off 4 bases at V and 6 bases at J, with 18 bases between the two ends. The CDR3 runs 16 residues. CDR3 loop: CASSYPDREGAGELFF. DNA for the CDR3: TGTGCCAGCAGCTACCCGGACAGGGAGGGGGCCGGGGAGCTGTTTTTT. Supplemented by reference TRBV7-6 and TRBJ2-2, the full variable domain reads GAGVSQSPRYKVTKRGQDVALRCDPISGHVSLYWYRQALGQGPEFLTYFNYEAQQDKSGLPNDRFSAERPEGSISTLTIQRTEQRDSAMYRCASSYPDREGAGELFFGEGSRLTVL.

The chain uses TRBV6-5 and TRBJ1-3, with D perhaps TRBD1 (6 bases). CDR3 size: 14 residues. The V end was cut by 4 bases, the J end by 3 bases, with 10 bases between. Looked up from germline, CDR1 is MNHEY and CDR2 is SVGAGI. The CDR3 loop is CASSSNRDGNTIYF. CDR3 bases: TGTGCCAGCAGTTCAAACAGGGATGGAAACACCATATATTTT.

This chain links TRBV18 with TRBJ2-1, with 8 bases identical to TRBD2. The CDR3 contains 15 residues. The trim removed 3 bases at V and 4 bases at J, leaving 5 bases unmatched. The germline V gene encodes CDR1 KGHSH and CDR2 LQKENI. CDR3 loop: CASSPNGGVYNEQFF. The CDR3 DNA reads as TGTGCCAGCTCACCCAACGGGGGGGTTTACAATGAGCAGTTCTTC.

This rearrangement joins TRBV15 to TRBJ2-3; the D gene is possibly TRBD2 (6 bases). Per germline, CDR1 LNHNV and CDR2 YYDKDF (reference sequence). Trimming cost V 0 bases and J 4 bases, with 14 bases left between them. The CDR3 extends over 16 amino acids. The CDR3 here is CATSREGGAVADTQYF. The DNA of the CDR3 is TGTGCCACCAGCAGAGAGGGCGGGGCCGTCGCAGATACGCAGTATTTT.

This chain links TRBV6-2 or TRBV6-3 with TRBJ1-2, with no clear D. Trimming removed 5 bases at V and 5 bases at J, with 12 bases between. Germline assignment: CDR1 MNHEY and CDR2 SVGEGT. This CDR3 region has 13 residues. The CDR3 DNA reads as TGTGCCAGCAGTGAGGGTTTTTGGTATGGCTACACCTTC. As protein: CASSEGFWYGYTF.

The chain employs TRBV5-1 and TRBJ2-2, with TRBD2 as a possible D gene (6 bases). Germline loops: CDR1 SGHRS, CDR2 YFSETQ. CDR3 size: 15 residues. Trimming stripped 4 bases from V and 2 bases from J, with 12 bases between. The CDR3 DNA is TGCGCCAGCAGCCTTCTACTAGCAAACACCGGGGAGCTGTTTTTT. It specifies CASSLLLANTGELFF. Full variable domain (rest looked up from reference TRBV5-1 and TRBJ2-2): KAGVTQTPRYLIKTRGQQVTLSCSPISGHRSVSWYQQTPGQGLQFLFEYFSETQRNKGNFPGRFSGRQFSNSRSEMNVSTLELGDSALYLCASSLLLANTGELFFGEGSRLTVL.

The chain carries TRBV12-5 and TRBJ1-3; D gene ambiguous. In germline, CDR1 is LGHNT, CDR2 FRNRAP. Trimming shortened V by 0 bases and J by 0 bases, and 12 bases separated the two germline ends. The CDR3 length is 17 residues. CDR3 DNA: TGTGCTAGTGGTTTGGTACTAGGGCAGACCTCTGGAAACACCATATATTTT. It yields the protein CASGLVLGQTSGNTIYF.

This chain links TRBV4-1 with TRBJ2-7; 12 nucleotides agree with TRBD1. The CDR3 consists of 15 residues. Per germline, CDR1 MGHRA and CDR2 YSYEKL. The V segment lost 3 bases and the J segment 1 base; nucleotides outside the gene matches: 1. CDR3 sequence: CASSQGQGASYEQYF. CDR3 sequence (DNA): TGCGCCAGCAGCCAGGGACAGGGGGCTTCCTACGAGCAGTACTTC.

In DNA, the CDR3 is TGTGCCAGCAAGCAGGGGGCAGGCGACACCGGGGAGCTGTTTTTT. Protein product: CASKQGAGDTGELFF. This chain joins TRBV2 and TRBJ2-2; 8 bases align to TRBD1. From germline, CDR1 is SNHLY and CDR2 FYNNEI. The ends lost 7 bases at V and 3 bases at J; junction bases unmatched: 7. This CDR3 has 15 residues.

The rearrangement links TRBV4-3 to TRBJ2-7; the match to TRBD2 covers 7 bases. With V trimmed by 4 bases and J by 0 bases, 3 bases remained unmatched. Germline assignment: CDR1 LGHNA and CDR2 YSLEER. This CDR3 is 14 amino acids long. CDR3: CASSRKRDSYEQYF. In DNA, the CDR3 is TGCGCCAGCAGCCGGAAGCGGGACTCCTACGAGCAGTACTTC.

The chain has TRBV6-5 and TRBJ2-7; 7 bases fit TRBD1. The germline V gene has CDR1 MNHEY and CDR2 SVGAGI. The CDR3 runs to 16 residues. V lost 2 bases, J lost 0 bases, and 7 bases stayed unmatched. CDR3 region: CASSYGPQGSSYEQYF. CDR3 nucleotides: TGTGCCAGCAGTTACGGACCACAGGGGAGCTCCTACGAGCAGTACTTC.

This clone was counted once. The CDR3 sequence is CASSLDTGPDTQYF. The CDR3, as DNA: TGCGCCAGCAGCTTGGATACAGGGCCAGATACGCAGTATTTT. This sequence joins TRBV5-1 and TRBJ2-3; possibly TRBD1 for D (6 bases). Germline V gene lookup returns CDR1 SGHRS and CDR2 YFSETQ. Trimming shortened V by 0 bases and J by 4 bases, and 9 bases separated the two germline ends. CDR3 length: 14 residues. The whole variable domain, remainder taken from reference TRBV5-1 and TRBJ2-3, is KAGVTQTPRYLIKTRGQQVTLSCSPISGHRSVSWYQQTPGQGLQFLFEYFSETQRNKGNFPGRFSGRQFSNSRSEMNVSTLELGDSALYLCASSLDTGPDTQYFGPGTRLTVL.

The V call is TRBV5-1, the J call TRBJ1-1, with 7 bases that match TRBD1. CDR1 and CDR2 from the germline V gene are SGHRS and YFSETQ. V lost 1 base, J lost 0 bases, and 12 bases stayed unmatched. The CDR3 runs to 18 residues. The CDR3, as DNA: TGCGCCAGCAGCTTGAATAGGCTAGGCGGGACAGTGAACACTGAAGCTTTCTTT. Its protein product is CASSLNRLGGTVNTEAFF. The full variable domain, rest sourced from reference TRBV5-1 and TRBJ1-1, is KAGVTQTPRYLIKTRGQQVTLSCSPISGHRSVSWYQQTPGQGLQFLFEYFSETQRNKGNFPGRFSGRQFSNSRSEMNVSTLELGDSALYLCASSLNRLGGTVNTEAFFGQGTRLTVV.

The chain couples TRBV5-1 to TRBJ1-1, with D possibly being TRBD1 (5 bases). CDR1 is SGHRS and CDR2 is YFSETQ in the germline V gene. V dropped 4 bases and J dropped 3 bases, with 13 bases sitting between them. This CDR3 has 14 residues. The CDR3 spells CASSARTYDTEAFF. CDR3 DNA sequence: TGCGCCAGCAGCGCCCGGACATATGACACTGAAGCTTTCTTT.

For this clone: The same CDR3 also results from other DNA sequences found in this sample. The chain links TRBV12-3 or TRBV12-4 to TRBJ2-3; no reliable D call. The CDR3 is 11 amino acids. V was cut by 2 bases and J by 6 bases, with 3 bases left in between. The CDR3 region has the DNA TGTGCCAGCAGTTTAACTGATACGCAGTATTTT. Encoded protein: CASSLTDTQYF.

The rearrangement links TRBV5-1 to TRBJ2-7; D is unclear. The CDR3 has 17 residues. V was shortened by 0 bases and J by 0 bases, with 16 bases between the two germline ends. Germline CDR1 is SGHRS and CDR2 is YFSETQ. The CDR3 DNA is TGCGCCAGCAGCTTGGCCGGAAGACCGACTGTCTCCTACGAGCAGTACTTC. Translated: CASSLAGRPTVSYEQYF.

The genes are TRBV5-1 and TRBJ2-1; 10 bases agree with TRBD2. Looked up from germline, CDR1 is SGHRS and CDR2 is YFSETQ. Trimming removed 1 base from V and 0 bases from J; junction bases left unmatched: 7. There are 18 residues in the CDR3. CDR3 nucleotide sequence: TGCGCCAGCAGCTTGTGGGTTAGCGGGGGGAGCTCCTACAATGAGCAGTTCTTC. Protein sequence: CASSLWVSGGSSYNEQFF.

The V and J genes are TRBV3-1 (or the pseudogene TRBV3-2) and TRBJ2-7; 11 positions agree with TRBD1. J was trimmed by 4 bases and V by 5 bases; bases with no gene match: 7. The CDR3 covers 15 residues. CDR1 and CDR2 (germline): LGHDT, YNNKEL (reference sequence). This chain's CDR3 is CASSLDRGQQYEQYF. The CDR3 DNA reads TGTGCCAGCAGCTTGGACAGGGGGCAACAGTACGAGCAGTACTTC.

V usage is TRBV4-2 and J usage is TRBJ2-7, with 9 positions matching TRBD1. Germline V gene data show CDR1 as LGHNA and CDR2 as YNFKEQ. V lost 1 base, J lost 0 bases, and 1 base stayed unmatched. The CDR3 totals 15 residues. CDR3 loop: CASSQVQGASYEQYF. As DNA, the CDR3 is TGTGCCAGCAGCCAAGTACAGGGGGCCTCCTACGAGCAGTACTTC.

The CDR3 DNA sequence: TGTGCCAGCAGCTCGACATTTAAAGAGACCCAGTACTTC. As protein: CASSSTFKETQYF. The chain is built from TRBV11-3 and TRBJ2-5; no firm D call. This CDR3 comprises 13 residues. V gave up 4 bases and J gave up 3 bases, with 9 bases separating them. Germline-derived CDR1 and CDR2 are SGHNT and YENEEA.

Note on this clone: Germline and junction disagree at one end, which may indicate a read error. CDR3 in DNA: TGTGCCAGCAGCTTACACTCGCGGGGCGGGGGTTTGGCCTTC. Its translation is CASSLHSRGGGLAF. V is TRBV7-2 and J is TRBJ1-2, with D possibly TRBD1 on 5 matching bases. The CDR3 runs to 14 residues. Germline V gene sequence: CDR1 SGHTA, CDR2 FQGNSA.

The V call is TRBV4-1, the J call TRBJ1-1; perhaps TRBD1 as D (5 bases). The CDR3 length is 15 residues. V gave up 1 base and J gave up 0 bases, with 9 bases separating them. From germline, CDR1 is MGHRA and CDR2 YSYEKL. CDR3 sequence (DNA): TGCGCCAGCAGCCAAGTTGCAGGGATGAACACTGAAGCTTTCTTT. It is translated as CASSQVAGMNTEAFF.

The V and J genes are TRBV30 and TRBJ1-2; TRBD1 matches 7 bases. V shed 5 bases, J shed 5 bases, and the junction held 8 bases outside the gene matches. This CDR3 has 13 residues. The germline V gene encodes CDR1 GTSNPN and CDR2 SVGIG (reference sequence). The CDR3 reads CAWGSSGGYGYTF. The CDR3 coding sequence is TGTGCCTGGGGGTCCTCAGGGGGTTATGGCTACACCTTC.

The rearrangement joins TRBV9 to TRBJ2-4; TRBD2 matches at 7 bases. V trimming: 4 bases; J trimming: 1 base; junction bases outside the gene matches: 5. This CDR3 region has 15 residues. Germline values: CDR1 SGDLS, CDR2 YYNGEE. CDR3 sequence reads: CASSSDGGAKNIQYF. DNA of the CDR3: TGTGCCAGCAGCTCAGACGGGGGGGCCAAAAACATTCAGTACTTC.

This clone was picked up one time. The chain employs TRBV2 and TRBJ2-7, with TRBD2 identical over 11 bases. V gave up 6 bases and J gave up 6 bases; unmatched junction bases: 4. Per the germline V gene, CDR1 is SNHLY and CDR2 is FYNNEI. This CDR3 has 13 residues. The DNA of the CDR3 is TGTGCCAGCAGCGCAGGACTAGCGGGCGAGCAGTACTTC. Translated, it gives CASSAGLAGEQYF.